This TCR beta chain was documented in a study of blood T cell repertoires in COVID-19. At the level of the study: Nucleic acid was either cDNA or gDNA, and it came from T cells, B-cell-depleted T cells, or PBMCs.

V lost 5 bases, J lost 7 bases, and 6 bases stayed unmatched. Germline lookup yields CDR1 SGHRS and CDR2 YFSETQ. This CDR3 contains 14 residues. Individuals drawn from 20 to 25 US areas were about 18 to 90 years old. Authors' processing steps: Estimation of nucleated cell counts relied on the amplification of reference gene primers. Sequencing used immunoSEQ multiplex PCR; TCRdb keeps in-frame clones, though not all of them. V, J and clone size were drawn from that table, and D and trimming were deduced from the DNA. The sample lists around 230,000 clones; approximately 86% were seen once. This receptor was taken from a man in his late teens or twenties with acute COVID-19. The material sequenced was PBMCs or T cells enriched from blood (not recorded which). This chain links TRBV5-1 with TRBJ2-1, with 10 positions matching TRBD1. CDR3 DNA sequence: TGCGCCAGCAGTGTGCGGACAGGGGGTAATGAGCAGTTCTTC. This codes for CASSVRTGGNEQFF.